In this sample, the clone carrying this T cell receptor beta chain turned up a few times. The target antigen is unknown. The sample originates from a study of response to subunit inactivated influenza vaccine. V lost 4 bases, J lost 4 bases, and 7 bases stayed unmatched. The CDR3 is 15 residues long. Per the germline V gene, CDR1 is LGHNA and CDR2 is YSLEER. Overall study results and limits: Authors suggested each seasonal influenza vaccination recruits few new T cells.

A single record per CDR3 protein comes from TCRdb applying MiXCR to the RT-PCR reads. This table has approximately 490,000 distinct CDR3 sequences, roughly 7.6% appearing once. This sequence originates from a man aged 50 to 69 who received an inactivated influenza vaccine. The sequenced sample was PBMCs from blood, obtained about 23 months after vaccination. This rearrangement joins TRBV4-3 to TRBJ2-1, with TRBD1 matching 7 bases. The CDR3 protein is CASSPRTGFYNEQFF. The CDR3 nucleotides are TGCGCCAGCAGCCCTAGGACAGGTTTTTACAATGAGCAGTTCTTC.